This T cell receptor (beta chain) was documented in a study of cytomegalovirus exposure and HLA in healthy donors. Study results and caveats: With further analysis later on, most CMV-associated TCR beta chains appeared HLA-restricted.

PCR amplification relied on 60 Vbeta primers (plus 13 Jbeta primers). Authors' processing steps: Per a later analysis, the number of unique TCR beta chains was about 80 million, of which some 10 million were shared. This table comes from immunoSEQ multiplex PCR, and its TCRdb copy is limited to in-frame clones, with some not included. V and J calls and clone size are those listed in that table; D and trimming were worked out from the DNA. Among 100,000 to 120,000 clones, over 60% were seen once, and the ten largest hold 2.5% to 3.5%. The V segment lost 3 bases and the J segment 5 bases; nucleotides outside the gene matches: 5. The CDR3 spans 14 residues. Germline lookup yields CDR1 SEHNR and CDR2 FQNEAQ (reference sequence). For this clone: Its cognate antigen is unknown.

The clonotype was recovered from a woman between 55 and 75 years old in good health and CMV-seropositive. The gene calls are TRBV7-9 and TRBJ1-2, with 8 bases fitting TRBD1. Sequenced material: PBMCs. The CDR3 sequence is CASSLGQGAYGYTF. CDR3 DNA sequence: TGTGCCAGCAGCTTGGGGCAGGGGGCTTATGGCTACACCTTC.